Listed below are T cell receptor beta chains from one sample, sequenced in a study of patients and donors after allogeneic stem cell transplantation. TCRdb reprocessed the RT-PCR reads with MiXCR, giving one entry per CDR3 protein. Of about a million distinct CDR3 sequences listed, about 20% are singletons. Specimen: blood, either unsorted or a sorted T cell fraction (not recorded which). Source of these receptors: a human donor who was either an allogeneic HSCT recipient or a stem cell or donor lymphocyte infusion donor (not recorded which). It is not recorded whose cells these are; they may come from a transplant donor. The CDR3 runs from the conserved cysteine through the conserved F or W. Each record gives: clone size, D gene, CDR3 length, V gene, J gene, CDR3 protein, CDR3 DNA. The D gene is left open where the match is weak. Rows give clone size only sometimes, using once, few, many, or a class for an expanded clone.

abundance: many
d_gene: NA
len: 14
v_gene: TRBV7-8
j_gene: TRBJ2-7
CDR3aa: CASSQGLSSYEQYF
CDR3nt: TGTGCCAGCAGCCAAGGATTAAGCTCCTACGAGCAGTACTTC

abundance: NA
d_gene: NA
len: 14
v_gene: TRBV4-3
j_gene: TRBJ2-7
CDR3aa: CASSQDSQAYEQYF
CDR3nt: TGCGCCAGCAGCCAAGACTCTCAGGCCTACGAGCAGTACTTC

abundance: NA
d_gene: NA
len: 15
v_gene: TRBV5-1
j_gene: TRBJ1-5
CDR3aa: CASSFGGMSDQPQHF
CDR3nt: TGCGCCAGCAGCTTTGGGGGGATGAGTGATCAGCCCCAGCATTTT

abundance: NA
d_gene: TRBD1
len: 17
v_gene: TRBV2
j_gene: TRBJ1-2
CDR3aa: CASSESPGQLTLYGYTF
CDR3nt: TGTGCCAGCAGTGAATCCCCGGGACAGCTAACACTCTATGGCTACACCTTC

abundance: NA
d_gene: NA
len: 16
v_gene: TRBV20-1
j_gene: TRBJ1-5
CDR3aa: CSARDRSGRADQPQHF
CDR3nt: TGCAGTGCTAGAGATAGAAGCGGCAGGGCGGACCAGCCCCAGCATTTT

abundance: NA
d_gene: TRBD1
len: 16
v_gene: TRBV19
j_gene: TRBJ1-5
CDR3aa: CASSIPSTGGIQPQHF
CDR3nt: TGTGCCAGTAGTATCCCGTCGACAGGGGGCATACAGCCCCAGCATTTT

abundance: NA
d_gene: TRBD1
len: 14
v_gene: TRBV5-1
j_gene: TRBJ1-1
CDR3aa: CASSERTGGTEAFF
CDR3nt: TGCGCCAGCAGCGAACGGACAGGGGGTACTGAAGCTTTCTTT

abundance: NA
d_gene: NA
len: 12
v_gene: TRBV29-1
j_gene: TRBJ2-7
CDR3aa: CSVETPTPEQYF
CDR3nt: TGCAGCGTTGAAACCCCCACACCAGAGCAGTACTTC

abundance: NA
d_gene: TRBD1
len: 16
v_gene: TRBV7-9
j_gene: TRBJ1-1
CDR3aa: CASSTRTGGPGTEAFF
CDR3nt: TGTGCCAGCAGCACCCGGACAGGGGGCCCTGGCACTGAAGCTTTCTTT

abundance: few
d_gene: TRBD2
len: 15
v_gene: TRBV19
j_gene: TRBJ2-1
CDR3aa: CASIRSGGQTNEQFF
CDR3nt: TGTGCCAGTATTCGTAGCGGGGGGCAGACCAATGAGCAGTTCTTC

abundance: few
d_gene: NA
len: 15
v_gene: TRBV2
j_gene: TRBJ1-6
CDR3aa: CASLLRGSYNSPLHF
CDR3nt: TGTGCCAGCTTACTCCGAGGTTCCTATAATTCACCCCTCCACTTT

abundance: NA
d_gene: TRBD1
len: 16
v_gene: TRBV5-1
j_gene: TRBJ2-4
CDR3aa: CASSLPGTGEQNIQYF
CDR3nt: TGCGCCAGCAGCTTGCCCGGGACAGGGGAACAAAACATTCAGTACTTC

abundance: NA
d_gene: NA
len: 14
v_gene: TRBV20-1
j_gene: TRBJ1-1
CDR3aa: CSAMPGAKNTEAFF
CDR3nt: TGCAGTGCTATGCCGGGAGCGAAGAACACTGAAGCTTTCTTT

abundance: few
d_gene: TRBD1
len: 15
v_gene: TRBV5-1
j_gene: TRBJ1-1
CDR3aa: CASSFREQGTGGAFF
CDR3nt: TGCGCCAGCAGCTTTCGAGAACAGGGGACAGGTGGAGCTTTCTTT

abundance: few
d_gene: NA
len: 13
v_gene: TRBV20-1
j_gene: TRBJ2-2
CDR3aa: CSARDGDTGELFF
CDR3nt: TGCAGTGCTCGGGACGGAGACACCGGGGAGCTGTTTTTT

abundance: few
d_gene: NA
len: 17
v_gene: TRBV24-1
j_gene: TRBJ2-3
CDR3aa: CATSDLREPGNTDTQYF
CDR3nt: TGTGCCACCAGTGATTTGAGGGAGCCGGGAAACACAGATACGCAGTATTTT

abundance: few
d_gene: NA
len: 14
v_gene: TRBV4-1
j_gene: TRBJ2-7
CDR3aa: CASSQYMTGYEQYF
CDR3nt: TGCGCCAGCAGCCAATACATGACAGGATACGAGCAGTACTTC

abundance: few
d_gene: NA
len: 12
v_gene: TRBV24-1
j_gene: TRBJ1-2
CDR3aa: CATSERGNGYTF
CDR3nt: TGTGCCACCAGTGAGCGCGGGAATGGCTACACCTTC

abundance: NA
d_gene: TRBD2
len: 15
v_gene: TRBV5-1
j_gene: TRBJ2-3
CDR3aa: CASIASAGALDTQYF
CDR3nt: TGCGCCAGCATAGCGTCGGCGGGAGCGCTGGATACGCAGTATTTT

abundance: NA
d_gene: NA
len: 16
v_gene: TRBV5-6
j_gene: TRBJ1-1
CDR3aa: CASSSMGTGTNTEAFF
CDR3nt: TGTGCCAGCAGCTCAATGGGTACAGGGACTAACACTGAAGCTTTCTTT

abundance: NA
d_gene: TRBD2
len: 15
v_gene: TRBV9
j_gene: TRBJ2-7
CDR3aa: CASSVASGRTYEQYF
CDR3nt: TGTGCCAGCAGCGTAGCTAGCGGGCGAACCTACGAGCAGTACTTC

abundance: few
d_gene: NA
len: 16
v_gene: TRBV20-1
j_gene: TRBJ1-5
CDR3aa: CSARDRQLQLNQPQHF
CDR3nt: TGCAGTGCTAGAGATCGGCAGCTACAATTGAATCAGCCCCAGCATTTT

abundance: NA
d_gene: TRBD2
len: 15
v_gene: TRBV2
j_gene: TRBJ2-1
CDR3aa: CASSEWTSGYNEQFF
CDR3nt: TGTGCCAGCAGTGAGTGGACTAGCGGCTACAATGAGCAGTTCTTC

abundance: few
d_gene: NA
len: 15
v_gene: TRBV27
j_gene: TRBJ1-1
CDR3aa: CASQSGVRRGPEAFF
CDR3nt: TGTGCCAGCCAATCCGGAGTCAGACGGGGGCCTGAAGCTTTCTTT

abundance: few
d_gene: NA
len: 15
v_gene: TRBV25-1
j_gene: TRBJ1-6
CDR3aa: CASSDPGFINSPLHF
CDR3nt: TGTGCCAGCAGTGATCCTGGGTTTATCAATTCACCCCTCCACTTT

abundance: NA
d_gene: TRBD2
len: 18
v_gene: TRBV20-1
j_gene: TRBJ2-3
CDR3aa: CSARDTRGTSGRTDTQYF
CDR3nt: TGCAGTGCTAGAGATACCCGGGGGACTAGCGGGCGCACAGATACGCAGTATTTT

abundance: NA
d_gene: TRBD2
len: 17
v_gene: TRBV7-2
j_gene: TRBJ2-3
CDR3aa: CASSFRSIQAGEGTQYF
CDR3nt: TGTGCCAGCAGCTTCCGCAGTATACAGGCTGGGGAGGGAACGCAGTATTTT

abundance: few
d_gene: NA
len: 19
v_gene: TRBV10-3
j_gene: TRBJ1-5
CDR3aa: CAISESKGSATYSNQPQHF
CDR3nt: TGTGCCATCAGTGAGTCGAAGGGGAGTGCGACGTATAGCAATCAGCCCCAGCATTTT

abundance: NA
d_gene: TRBD2
len: 15
v_gene: TRBV5-1
j_gene: TRBJ2-1
CDR3aa: CASSPGLAGIGKQFF
CDR3nt: TGCGCCAGCAGCCCCGGACTAGCGGGAATAGGAAAGCAGTTCTTC

abundance: NA
d_gene: TRBD1
len: 15
v_gene: TRBV12-3/TRBV12-4
j_gene: TRBJ1-5
CDR3aa: CASSRTGIDNQPQHF
CDR3nt: TGTGCCAGCAGCCGGACAGGGATTGACAATCAGCCCCAGCATTTT

abundance: NA
d_gene: NA
len: 13
v_gene: TRBV5-1
j_gene: TRBJ1-4
CDR3aa: CASSFGGGEKLFF
CDR3nt: TGCGCCAGCAGCTTTGGGGGAGGTGAAAAACTGTTTTTT

abundance: NA
d_gene: TRBD2
len: 16
v_gene: TRBV5-1
j_gene: TRBJ2-2
CDR3aa: CASSPEGGRAAGELFF
CDR3nt: TGCGCCAGCAGCCCAGAGGGCGGGAGGGCCGCCGGGGAGCTGTTTTTT

abundance: few
d_gene: NA
len: 14
v_gene: TRBV30
j_gene: TRBJ2-1
CDR3aa: CAWSGTKVRNEQFF
CDR3nt: TGTGCCTGGAGTGGGACTAAGGTTCGGAATGAGCAGTTCTTC

abundance: once
d_gene: TRBD1
len: 14
v_gene: TRBV20-1
j_gene: TRBJ2-7
CDR3aa: CSARPTGGFVEQYF
CDR3nt: TGCAGTGCTAGACCGACAGGGGGCTTTGTCGAGCAGTACTTC

abundance: few
d_gene: NA
len: 15
v_gene: TRBV30
j_gene: TRBJ2-3
CDR3aa: CAWSVPGARADTQYF
CDR3nt: TGTGCCTGGAGTGTACCAGGGGCGAGGGCGGATACGCAGTATTTT

abundance: few
d_gene: NA
len: 14
v_gene: TRBV10-3
j_gene: TRBJ2-7
CDR3aa: CAISEWGRSYEQYF
CDR3nt: TGTGCCATCAGTGAGTGGGGCAGATCCTACGAGCAGTACTTC

abundance: NA
d_gene: NA
len: 16
v_gene: TRBV5-4
j_gene: TRBJ2-1
CDR3aa: CASSPAPGGPSNEQFF
CDR3nt: TGTGCCAGCAGCCCAGCCCCCGGAGGGCCTAGTAATGAGCAGTTCTTC

abundance: few
d_gene: TRBD1
len: 14
v_gene: TRBV6-1
j_gene: TRBJ1-3
CDR3aa: CASSGTGVGNTIYF
CDR3nt: TGTGCCAGCAGTGGGACAGGGGTAGGAAACACCATATATTTT

abundance: NA
d_gene: TRBD1
len: 17
v_gene: TRBV5-8
j_gene: TRBJ1-4
CDR3aa: CASSLGGQGRANEKLFF
CDR3nt: TGTGCCAGCAGCTTGGGTGGACAGGGGCGAGCTAATGAAAAACTGTTTTTT

abundance: NA
d_gene: NA
len: 18
v_gene: TRBV25-1
j_gene: TRBJ1-1
CDR3aa: CASSNRPIRAEGDTEAFF
CDR3nt: TGTGCCAGCAGTAATCGTCCGATCCGGGCTGAGGGGGACACTGAAGCTTTCTTT

abundance: many
d_gene: TRBD1
len: 15
v_gene: TRBV12-3/TRBV12-4
j_gene: TRBJ2-1
CDR3aa: CASSADRGRVNEQFF
CDR3nt: TGTGCCAGCAGTGCGGACAGGGGGCGAGTAAATGAGCAGTTCTTC

abundance: few
d_gene: NA
len: 14
v_gene: TRBV9
j_gene: TRBJ2-5
CDR3aa: CASSVGVAQETQYF
CDR3nt: TGTGCCAGCAGCGTAGGGGTCGCCCAAGAGACCCAGTACTTC

abundance: few
d_gene: NA
len: 14
v_gene: TRBV29-1
j_gene: TRBJ2-3
CDR3aa: CSVEDRLRTDTQYF
CDR3nt: TGCAGCGTTGAAGATCGGCTCCGCACAGATACGCAGTATTTT

abundance: NA
d_gene: NA
len: 16
v_gene: TRBV27
j_gene: TRBJ1-3
CDR3aa: CASSLTGRTSGNTIYF
CDR3nt: TGTGCCAGCAGTTTAACGGGCAGAACCTCTGGAAACACCATATATTTT

abundance: NA
d_gene: TRBD2
len: 14
v_gene: TRBV20-1
j_gene: TRBJ2-3
CDR3aa: CSASGTSGTDTQYF
CDR3nt: TGCAGTGCTAGTGGGACTAGCGGTACAGATACGCAGTATTTT

abundance: few
d_gene: NA
len: 16
v_gene: TRBV5-6
j_gene: TRBJ2-2
CDR3aa: CASSLGWRGPTGELFF
CDR3nt: TGTGCCAGCAGCTTGGGATGGAGAGGGCCAACCGGGGAGCTGTTTTTT

abundance: NA
d_gene: NA
len: 15
v_gene: TRBV14
j_gene: TRBJ2-3
CDR3aa: CASSAGLRYTDTQYF
CDR3nt: TGTGCCAGCAGCGCGGGACTGAGGTACACAGATACGCAGTATTTT

abundance: NA
d_gene: NA
len: 14
v_gene: TRBV7-9
j_gene: TRBJ2-7
CDR3aa: CASSSPVSHYEQYF
CDR3nt: TGTGCCAGCAGCTCCCCCGTATCCCACTACGAGCAGTACTTC

abundance: NA
d_gene: NA
len: 13
v_gene: TRBV29-1
j_gene: TRBJ2-2
CDR3aa: CSVAGIHTGELFF
CDR3nt: TGCAGCGTAGCCGGGATCCACACCGGGGAGCTGTTTTTT

abundance: NA
d_gene: TRBD2
len: 16
v_gene: TRBV5-1
j_gene: TRBJ2-5
CDR3aa: CASSPPLLAGGETQYF
CDR3nt: TGCGCCAGCAGCCCTCCCCTTCTAGCGGGAGGAGAGACCCAGTACTTC

abundance: few
d_gene: TRBD2
len: 17
v_gene: TRBV12-3/TRBV12-4
j_gene: TRBJ2-3
CDR3aa: CASRRGTSGGLTDTQYF
CDR3nt: TGTGCCAGCAGACGCGGGACTAGCGGGGGCCTGACAGATACGCAGTATTTT

abundance: few
d_gene: NA
len: 13
v_gene: TRBV20-1
j_gene: TRBJ1-2
CDR3aa: CSARDGRDYGYTF
CDR3nt: TGCAGTGCTAGAGATGGGCGGGACTATGGCTACACCTTC

abundance: few
d_gene: NA
len: 21
v_gene: TRBV20-1
j_gene: TRBJ2-1
CDR3aa: CSARDSGEHRPILSSYNEQFF
CDR3nt: TGCAGTGCTAGAGATAGCGGTGAGCACAGACCGATCTTGAGCTCCTACAATGAGCAGTTCTTC

abundance: NA
d_gene: TRBD2
len: 16
v_gene: TRBV4-2
j_gene: TRBJ2-3
CDR3aa: CASSQSSGSLTDTQYF
CDR3nt: TGTGCCAGCAGCCAATCTAGCGGGAGTTTGACAGATACGCAGTATTTT

abundance: NA
d_gene: TRBD1
len: 15
v_gene: TRBV7-2
j_gene: TRBJ1-2
CDR3aa: CASSSATGDRYGYTF
CDR3nt: TGTGCCAGCAGCTCCGCAACAGGGGACCGTTATGGCTACACCTTC